A single sample gave rise to the 2 T cell receptor beta chains below, sequenced in a study of blood T cell repertoires in COVID-19. Some clones are missing from TCRdb's copy, which holds only in-frame ones; the method was immunoSEQ multiplex PCR. The table shows around 86,000 clones, with 85% occurring only once. Material: peripheral blood. Receptors were obtained from an elderly man with acute or convalescent COVID-19.

V and J are TRBV29-1 and TRBJ2-1; perhaps TRBD2 as D (6 bases). Trimming took off 7 bases at V and 9 bases at J, with 25 bases between the two ends. This CDR3 region has 15 residues. Germline loops: CDR1 SQVTM, CDR2 ANQGSEA. The CDR3 spells CSARPSRRGPGEQFF. DNA of the CDR3: TGCAGCGCTCGCCCCTCCCGGAGGGGCCCGGGTGAGCAGTTCTTC.

This chain links TRBV19 with TRBJ2-7; TRBD2 is a possible D gene (6 bases). The V gene's germline CDR1 is LNHDA and CDR2 SQIVND (reference sequence). V lost 1 base, J lost 2 bases, and 9 bases lay in between. This CDR3 is 14 amino acids long. DNA for the CDR3: TGTGCCAGTAGTATAGTACTAGCCGCCTACGAGCAGTACTTC. Its translation: CASSIVLAAYEQYF.